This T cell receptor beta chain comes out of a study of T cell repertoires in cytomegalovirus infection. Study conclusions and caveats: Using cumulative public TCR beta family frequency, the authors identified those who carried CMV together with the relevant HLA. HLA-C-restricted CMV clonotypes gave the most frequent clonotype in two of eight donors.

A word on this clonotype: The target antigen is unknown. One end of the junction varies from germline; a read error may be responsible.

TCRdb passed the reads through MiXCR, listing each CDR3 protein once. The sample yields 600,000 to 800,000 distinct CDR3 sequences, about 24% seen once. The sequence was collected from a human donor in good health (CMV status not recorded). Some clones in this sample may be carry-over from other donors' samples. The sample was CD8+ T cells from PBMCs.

The DNA of the CDR3 is TGTGCCGGCAGTGGCTCAGGGACGGCCGGGGAGCTGTTTTTT. This gives the protein CAGSGSGTAGELFF. The V gene is TRBV12-3 or TRBV12-4, the J gene TRBJ2-2; D tentatively reads TRBD1 or TRBD2 (5 bases each). CDR3 length equals 14 residues.